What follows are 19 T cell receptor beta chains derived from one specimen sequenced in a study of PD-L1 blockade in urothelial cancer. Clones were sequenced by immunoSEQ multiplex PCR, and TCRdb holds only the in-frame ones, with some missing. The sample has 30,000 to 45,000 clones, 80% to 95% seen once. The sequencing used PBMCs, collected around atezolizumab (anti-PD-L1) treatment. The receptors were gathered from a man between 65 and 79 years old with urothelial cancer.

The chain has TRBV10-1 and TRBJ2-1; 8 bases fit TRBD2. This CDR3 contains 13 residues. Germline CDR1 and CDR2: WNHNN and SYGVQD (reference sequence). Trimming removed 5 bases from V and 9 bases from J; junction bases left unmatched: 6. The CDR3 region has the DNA TGCGCCAGCAGTCCCCGGCTAGCGGGTGAGCAGTTCTTC. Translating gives CASSPRLAGEQFF.

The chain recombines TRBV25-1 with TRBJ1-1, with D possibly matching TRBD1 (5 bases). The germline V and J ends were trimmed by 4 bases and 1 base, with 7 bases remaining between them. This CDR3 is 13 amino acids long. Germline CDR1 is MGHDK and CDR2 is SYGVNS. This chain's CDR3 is CASSADTNTEAFF. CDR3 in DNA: TGTGCCAGCAGTGCGGACACGAACACTGAAGCTTTCTTT. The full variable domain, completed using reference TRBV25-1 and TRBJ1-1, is EADIYQTPRYLVIGTGKKITLECSQTMGHDKMYWYQQDPGMELHLIHYSYGVNSTEKGDLSSESTVSRIRTEHFPLTLESARPSHTSQYLCASSADTNTEAFFGQGTRLTVV.

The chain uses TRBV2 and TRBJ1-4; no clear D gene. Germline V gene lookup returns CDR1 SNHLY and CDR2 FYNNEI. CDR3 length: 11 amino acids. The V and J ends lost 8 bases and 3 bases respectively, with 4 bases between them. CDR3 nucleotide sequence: TGTGCCAGCCGGGCTAATGAAAAACTGTTTTTT. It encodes CASRANEKLFF.

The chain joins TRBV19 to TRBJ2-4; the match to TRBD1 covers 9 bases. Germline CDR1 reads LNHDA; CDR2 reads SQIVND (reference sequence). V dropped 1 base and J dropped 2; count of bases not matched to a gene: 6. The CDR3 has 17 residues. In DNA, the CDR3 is TGTGCCAGTAGTATAGCTTCGGGACAGGGAACCAAAAACATTCAGTACTTC. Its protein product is CASSIASGQGTKNIQYF.

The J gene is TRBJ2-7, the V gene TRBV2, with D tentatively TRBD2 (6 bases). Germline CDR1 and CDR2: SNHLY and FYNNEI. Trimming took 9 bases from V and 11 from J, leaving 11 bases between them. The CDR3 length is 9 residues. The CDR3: CARGTLEYF. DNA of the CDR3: TGTGCCAGAGGGACTTTGGAGTACTTC.

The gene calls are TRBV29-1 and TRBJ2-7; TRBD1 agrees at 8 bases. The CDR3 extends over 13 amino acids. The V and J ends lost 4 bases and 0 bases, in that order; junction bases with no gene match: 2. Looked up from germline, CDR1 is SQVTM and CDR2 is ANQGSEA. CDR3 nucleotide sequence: TGCAGCGTTGGACAGGGGAGCTCCTACGAGCAGTACTTC. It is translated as CSVGQGSSYEQYF.

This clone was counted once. The CDR3 DNA reads TGCAGCAAAAAAACTAGCGGAGATACGCAGTATTTT. Amino acids: CSKKTSGDTQYF. The J gene is TRBJ2-3, the V gene TRBV29-1; the match to TRBD2 covers 8 bases. The germline V gene encodes CDR1 SQVTM and CDR2 ANQGSEA. The CDR3 is 12 amino acids. V dropped 8 bases and J dropped 5; count of bases not matched to a gene: 6.

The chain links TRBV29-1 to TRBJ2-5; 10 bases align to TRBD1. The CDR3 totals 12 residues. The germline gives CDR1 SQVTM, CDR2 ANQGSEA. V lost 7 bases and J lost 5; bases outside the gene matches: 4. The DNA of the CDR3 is TGCAGCGCAGACAGGGGGCCGGAGACCCAGTACTTC. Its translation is CSADRGPETQYF. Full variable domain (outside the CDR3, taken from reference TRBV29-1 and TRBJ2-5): SAVISQKPSRDICQRGTSLTIQCQVDSQVTMMFWYRQQPGQSLTLIATANQGSEATYESGFVIDKFPISRPNLTFSTLTVSNMSPEDSSIYLCSADRGPETQYFGPGTRLLVL.

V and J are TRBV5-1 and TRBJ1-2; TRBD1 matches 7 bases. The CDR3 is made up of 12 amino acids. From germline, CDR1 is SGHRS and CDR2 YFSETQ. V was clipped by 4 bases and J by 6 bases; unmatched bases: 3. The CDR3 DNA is TGCGCCAGCAGCCCGGGGACAGATGGCTACACCTTC. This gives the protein CASSPGTDGYTF. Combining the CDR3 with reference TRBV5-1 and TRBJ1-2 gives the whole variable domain KAGVTQTPRYLIKTRGQQVTLSCSPISGHRSVSWYQQTPGQGLQFLFEYFSETQRNKGNFPGRFSGRQFSNSRSEMNVSTLELGDSALYLCASSPGTDGYTFGSGTRLTVV.

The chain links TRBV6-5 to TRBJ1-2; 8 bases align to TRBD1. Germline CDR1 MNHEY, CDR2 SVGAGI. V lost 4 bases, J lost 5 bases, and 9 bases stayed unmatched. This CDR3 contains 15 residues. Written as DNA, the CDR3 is TGTGCCAGCAGTTCTACGACCGGACAGGGATATGGCTACACCTTC. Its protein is CASSSTTGQGYGYTF.

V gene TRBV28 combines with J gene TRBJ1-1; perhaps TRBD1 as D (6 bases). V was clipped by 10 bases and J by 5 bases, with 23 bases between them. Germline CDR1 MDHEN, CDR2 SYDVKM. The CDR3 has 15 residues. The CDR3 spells CATTRLRGAGTEAFF. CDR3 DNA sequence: TGTGCCACCACCCGGTTACGGGGGGCGGGAACTGAAGCTTTCTTT. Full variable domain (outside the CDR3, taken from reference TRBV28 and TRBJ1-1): DVKVTQSSRYLVKRTGEKVFLECVQDMDHENMFWYRQDPGLGLRLIYFSYDVKMKEKGDIPEGYSVSREKKERFSLILESASTNQTSMYLCATTRLRGAGTEAFFGQGTRLTVV.

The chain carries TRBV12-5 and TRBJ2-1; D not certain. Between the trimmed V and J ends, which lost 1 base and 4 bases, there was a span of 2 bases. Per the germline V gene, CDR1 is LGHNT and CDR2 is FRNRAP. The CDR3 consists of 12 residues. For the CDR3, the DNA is TGTGCTAGTGGTTTGGCGTACAATGAGCAGTTCTTC. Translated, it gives CASGLAYNEQFF.

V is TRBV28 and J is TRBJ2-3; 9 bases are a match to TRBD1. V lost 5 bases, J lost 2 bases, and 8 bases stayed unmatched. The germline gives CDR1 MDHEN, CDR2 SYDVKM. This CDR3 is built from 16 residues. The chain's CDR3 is CASSTRQGGVTDTQYF. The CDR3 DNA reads TGTGCCAGCAGTACCCGACAGGGGGGGGTCACAGATACGCAGTATTTT.

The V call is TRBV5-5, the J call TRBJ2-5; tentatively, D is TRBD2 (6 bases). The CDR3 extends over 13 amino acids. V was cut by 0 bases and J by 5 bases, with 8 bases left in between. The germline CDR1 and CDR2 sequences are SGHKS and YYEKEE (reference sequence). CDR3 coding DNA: TGTGCCAGCAGCTTGGGACGGGAGGAGACCCAGTACTTC. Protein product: CASSLGREETQYF.

CDR3 coding DNA: TGTGCCAGCAGCCTACAGAGCGGGAGGGCCCTCGGCGATACGCAGTATTTT. This gives the protein CASSLQSGRALGDTQYF. The chain uses TRBV7-3 and TRBJ2-3; 10 nucleotides align to TRBD2. The germline gives CDR1 SGHTA, CDR2 FQGTGA. The CDR3 length is 17 residues. Losses at the gene ends were 5 bases for V and 6 bases for J; bases not matched to a gene: 14.

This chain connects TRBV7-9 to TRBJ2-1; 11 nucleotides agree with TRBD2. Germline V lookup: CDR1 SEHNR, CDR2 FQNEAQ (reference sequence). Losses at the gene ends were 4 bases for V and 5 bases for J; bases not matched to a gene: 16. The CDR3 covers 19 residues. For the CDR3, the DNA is TGTGCCAGCAGCTCACCGACTAGCGGGAACATCCTAGAAAACAATGAGCAGTTCTTC. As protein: CASSSPTSGNILENNEQFF.

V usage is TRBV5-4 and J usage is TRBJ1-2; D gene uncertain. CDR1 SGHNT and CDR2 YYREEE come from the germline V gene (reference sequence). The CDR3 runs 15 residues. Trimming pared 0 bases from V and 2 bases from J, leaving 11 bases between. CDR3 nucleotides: TGTGCCAGCAGCTTGGGTGGCCCTTTAAACTATGGCTACACCTTC. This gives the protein CASSLGGPLNYGYTF.

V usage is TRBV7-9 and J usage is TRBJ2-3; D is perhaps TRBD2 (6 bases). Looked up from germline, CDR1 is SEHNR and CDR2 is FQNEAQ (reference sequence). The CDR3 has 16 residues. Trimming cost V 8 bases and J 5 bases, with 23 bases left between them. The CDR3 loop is CASGPYGGSLQDTQYF. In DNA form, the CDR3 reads TGTGCCAGCGGTCCATACGGGGGTTCTCTTCAAGATACGCAGTATTTT.

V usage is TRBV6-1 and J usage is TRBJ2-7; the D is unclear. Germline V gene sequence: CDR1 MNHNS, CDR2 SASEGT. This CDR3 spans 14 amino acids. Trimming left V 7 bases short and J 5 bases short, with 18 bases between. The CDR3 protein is CASTPSSPTNEQYF. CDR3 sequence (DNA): TGTGCCAGCACCCCGTCGTCCCCTACTAACGAGCAGTACTTC.